Presented here are 23 T cell receptor beta chains from one specimen sequenced in a study of graft-versus-host responses after intestinal transplantation (dated by TCRdb to about 2021). Intraepithelial and lamina propria lymphocytes were isolated from graft specimens using dithiothreitol, EDTA incubations and collagenase D digestion. Library preparation used the immunoSEQ multiplex PCR assay. Held by TCRdb, this immuneACCESS table contains in-frame sequences only and omits some clones. Under half of the omission traces to an unresolved V gene where checked; the cause of the rest is unknown. Present in this sample are more than 50,000 clones, roughly 90% of which were seen just once. The ten biggest clones cover over 1.5% of the sample. The material was ileum tissue, obtained roughly 54 weeks after transplant. The receptor source for this set is a human patient who received an intestinal transplant, so some T cells may come from the graft donor.

The rearrangement joins TRBV4-2 to TRBJ2-1, with TRBD2 identical over 9 bases. V trimming: 1 base; J trimming: 9 bases; junction bases outside the gene matches: 10. The CDR3 covers 16 residues. CDR1 is LGHNA, CDR2 YNFKEQ, per germline. CDR3 sequence: CASSQVSGGPRGEQFF. The CDR3 DNA sequence: TGTGCCAGCAGCCAAGTAAGCGGGGGGCCACGGGGTGAGCAGTTCTTC.

The CDR3 DNA is TGTGCCAGCAGTGAACTAGGGCCGTACCAAGAGACCCAGTACTTC. It codes for CASSELGPYQETQYF. This sequence joins TRBV2 and TRBJ2-5; no reliable D call. Trimming shortened V by 2 bases and J by 0 bases, and 10 bases separated the two germline ends. CDR3 length equals 15 residues. Germline V gives CDR1 SNHLY, CDR2 FYNNEI. Full variable domain (missing parts from reference TRBV2 and TRBJ2-5): EPEVTQTPSHQVTQMGQEVILRCVPISNHLYFYWYRQILGQKVEFLVSFYNNEISEKSEIFDDQFSVERPDGSNFTLKIRSTKLEDSAMYFCASSELGPYQETQYFGPGTRLLVL.

This chain joins TRBV2 and TRBJ1-2, with D uncertain. The CDR3 covers 15 residues. V dropped 8 bases and J dropped 6 bases, with 22 bases sitting between them. From germline, CDR1 is SNHLY and CDR2 FYNNEI. The CDR3 spells CASVLRTVEKHGYTF. DNA of the CDR3: TGTGCCAGCGTCCTCCGGACCGTCGAAAAACATGGCTACACCTTC.

The chain has TRBV7-3 and TRBJ2-2; D might be TRBD1 (6 bases). Germline loops: CDR1 SGHTA, CDR2 FQGTGA. The CDR3 contains 15 residues. Trimming took 4 bases from V and 6 from J, leaving 15 bases between them. Here the CDR3 reads CASSSDGGGAGELFF. For the CDR3, the DNA is TGTGCCAGCAGCTCCGACGGTGGGGGCGCCGGGGAGCTGTTTTTT.

This chain joins TRBV7-2 and TRBJ2-5, with TRBD2 matching 11 bases. J was trimmed by 3 bases and V by 0 bases; bases with no gene match: 0. CDR3 length: 15 amino acids. Germline V gene sequence: CDR1 SGHTA, CDR2 FQGNSA. CDR3 loop: CASSLAGLAEETQYF. For the CDR3, the DNA is TGTGCCAGCAGCTTAGCGGGACTAGCGGAAGAGACCCAGTACTTC.

V and J are TRBV11-2 and TRBJ2-2; the D is unclear. Germline V gene sequence: CDR1 SGHAT, CDR2 FQNNGV. V lost 4 bases and J 6 bases, leaving 21 bases between the germline ends. This CDR3 region has 17 residues. CDR3 sequence reads: CASSYQLEDTSPGELFF. The CDR3 DNA sequence: TGTGCCAGCAGCTATCAGCTAGAAGACACGTCCCCCGGGGAGCTGTTTTTT.

The chain carries TRBV7-6 and TRBJ2-3, with TRBD2 as a possible D gene (7 bases). The CDR3 runs 16 residues. The V gene lost 4 bases and the J gene lost 2 bases, with 16 bases spanning the gap. The V gene's germline CDR1 is SGHVS and CDR2 FNYEAQ. This CDR3 is CASSSSGGLPTDTQYF. The CDR3 nucleotides read TGTGCCAGCAGCTCGTCCGGGGGGCTCCCCACAGATACGCAGTATTTT.

The CDR3 DNA is TGTGCCAGCAGTGAATTTGTCGGGGAGACCCAGTACTTC. Its translation is CASSEFVGETQYF. V is TRBV25-1 and J is TRBJ2-5; no definite D call. With 1 base removed from V and 5 bases from J, the gap between germline ends came to 8 bases. The CDR3 loop spans 13 amino acids. Germline CDR1 reads MGHDK; CDR2 reads SYGVNS. Drawing the rest from reference TRBV25-1 and TRBJ2-5, the complete variable domain is EADIYQTPRYLVIGTGKKITLECSQTMGHDKMYWYQQDPGMELHLIHYSYGVNSTEKGDLSSESTVSRIRTEHFPLTLESARPSHTSQYLCASSEFVGETQYFGPGTRLLVL.

This chain joins TRBV15 and TRBJ2-5; no firm D call. This CDR3 comprises 15 residues. V was trimmed by 0 bases and J by 2 bases, leaving 10 bases between them. Germline assignment: CDR1 LNHNV and CDR2 YYDKDF (reference sequence). CDR3 coding DNA: TGTGCCACCAGCAGAGAAGCCCTTGTACAAGAGACCCAGTACTTC. Translation gives CATSREALVQETQYF.

The CDR3 coding sequence is TGTGCCAGCGCACCACAACATCTGGTGAACACTGAAGCTTTCTTT. It yields the protein CASAPQHLVNTEAFF. This sequence joins TRBV6-6 and TRBJ1-1; D is unresolved. This CDR3 comprises 15 residues. The germline V gene encodes CDR1 MNHNY and CDR2 SVGAGI (reference sequence). Trimming removed 8 bases from V and 0 bases from J, with 16 bases in between.

The J gene is TRBJ1-4, the V gene TRBV6-1, with D possibly matching TRBD1 (5 bases). The CDR3 is 12 residues long. Trimming removed 8 bases from V and 3 bases from J, with 7 bases in between. Germline CDR1 MNHNS, CDR2 SASEGT. This chain's CDR3 is CASRGANEKLFF. The CDR3 DNA follows: TGTGCCAGCCGGGGCGCTAATGAAAAACTGTTTTTT.

The V and J genes are TRBV4-1 and TRBJ1-2; weak D call: TRBD1 (5 bases). V was shortened by 0 bases and J by 3 bases, with 8 bases between the two germline ends. The CDR3 is 14 residues long. The germline V gene encodes CDR1 MGHRA and CDR2 YSYEKL. In nucleotides, the CDR3 is TGCGCCAGCAGCCAAGATTGGGGGTACTATGGCTACACCTTC. It specifies CASSQDWGYYGYTF.

This rearrangement joins TRBV6-5 to TRBJ2-7; D uncertain. CDR1 and CDR2 (germline): MNHEY, SVGAGI. This CDR3 contains 13 residues. The V end lost 8 bases, the J end lost 0 bases, and 11 bases lay between the germline ends. CDR3: CASGRSSSYEQYF. The CDR3 DNA reads TGTGCCAGCGGGCGGTCGAGCTCCTACGAGCAGTACTTC.

This chain uses TRBV23-1 with TRBJ2-7; 8 nucleotides match TRBD1. Being an ORF, TRBV23-1 has a function that is uncertain. Germline trimming cut 0 bases from V and 3 bases from J; bases unmatched to any gene: 10. The CDR3 runs to 17 residues. The CDR3 spells CASSQSGDGTGFYEQYF. DNA for the CDR3: TGCGCCAGCAGTCAATCGGGGGACGGGACAGGATTCTACGAGCAGTACTTC.

This chain uses TRBV28 with TRBJ2-1; 8 nucleotides agree with TRBD2. The CDR3 contains 15 residues. Germline-derived CDR1 and CDR2 are MDHEN and SYDVKM. Trimming removed 3 bases from V and 3 bases from J; junction bases left unmatched: 4. CDR3 in DNA: TGTGCCAGCAGTTTCGGGACTAGTCTCTACAATGAGCAGTTCTTC. This gives the protein CASSFGTSLYNEQFF.

The chain joins TRBV6-5 to TRBJ2-1, with unresolved D. Trimming took 5 bases from V and 6 from J, leaving 17 bases between them. This CDR3 contains 15 residues. Germline assignment: CDR1 MNHEY and CDR2 SVGAGI. CDR3 DNA: TGTGCCAGCAGTGTGACCCTTGGAAAAATCAATGAGCAGTTCTTC. Protein: CASSVTLGKINEQFF.

V is TRBV5-6 and J is TRBJ1-1; TRBD1 might be the D (6 bases). There are 16 residues in the CDR3. Germline V lookup: CDR1 SGHDT, CDR2 YYEEEE. Trimming stripped 0 bases from V and 1 base from J, with 13 bases between. CDR3 in DNA: TGTGCCAGCAGCTTGGTTCGGGGGCGAGGGAACACTGAAGCTTTCTTT. As protein: CASSLVRGRGNTEAFF.

This chain connects TRBV25-1 to TRBJ2-5, with 9 bases fitting TRBD1. The CDR3 length is 16 residues. Germline V gene data show CDR1 as MGHDK and CDR2 as SYGVNS. Trimming at V came to 4 bases and at J to 2 bases, leaving 8 bases not matched to a gene. The CDR3 loop is CASSVRTGDIQETQYF. Written as DNA, the CDR3 is TGTGCCAGCAGTGTACGGACAGGGGATATTCAAGAGACCCAGTACTTC. Using reference TRBV25-1 and TRBJ2-5 for the parts outside the CDR3, the full variable domain is EADIYQTPRYLVIGTGKKITLECSQTMGHDKMYWYQQDPGMELHLIHYSYGVNSTEKGDLSSESTVSRIRTEHFPLTLESARPSHTSQYLCASSVRTGDIQETQYFGPGTRLLVL.

The chain has TRBV6-5 and TRBJ2-4; D gene uncertain. Trimming removed 5 bases at V and 10 bases at J, with 6 bases between. The CDR3 runs 10 residues. The germline CDR1 and CDR2 sequences are MNHEY and SVGAGI. The CDR3 spells CASSKKIQYF. The CDR3 DNA reads TGTGCCAGCAGTAAGAAAATTCAGTACTTC.

The V and J genes are TRBV2 and TRBJ2-7, with D possibly TRBD2 on 5 matching bases. In germline, CDR1 is SNHLY, CDR2 FYNNEI. With 3 bases removed from V and 1 base from J, the gap between germline ends came to 13 bases. The CDR3 contains 15 residues. CDR3 DNA sequence: TGTGCCAGCAGTGAGTTCCGGGATAGTTCCTACGAGCAGTACTTC. This codes for CASSEFRDSSYEQYF.

Only a few counts were recorded for this clone. J is TRBJ1-1 and V is TRBV6-1; D gene uncertain. Germline V gives CDR1 MNHNS, CDR2 SASEGT. The CDR3 length is 15 residues. Trimming removed 2 bases from V and 0 bases from J, with 10 bases in between. The CDR3 is CASSEWGGMNTEAFF. In DNA, the CDR3 is TGTGCCAGCAGTGAATGGGGTGGTATGAACACTGAAGCTTTCTTT.

The chain carries TRBV28 and TRBJ2-7; 7 bases agree with TRBD2. With 6 bases clipped from V and 2 bases from J, the junction kept 13 bases outside the gene matches. The germline gives CDR1 MDHEN, CDR2 SYDVKM. The CDR3 runs to 16 residues. CDR3 protein: CASRSLQASGTYEQYF. The CDR3 DNA sequence: TGTGCCAGCAGAAGCCTTCAGGCTAGCGGTACCTACGAGCAGTACTTC.

The genes are TRBV19 and TRBJ1-4; the D gene is possibly TRBD1 (6 bases). Trimming left V 9 bases short and J 4 bases short, with 12 bases between. Germline CDR1 and CDR2: LNHDA and SQIVND (reference sequence). The CDR3 runs 13 residues. This CDR3 reads CASLDRFNEKLFF. DNA for the CDR3: TGTGCCAGCCTGGACAGATTTAATGAAAAACTGTTTTTT. The full variable domain, in which reference TRBV19 and TRBJ1-4 provide the parts outside the CDR3, is DGGITQSPKYLFRKEGQNVTLSCEQNLNHDAMYWYRQDPGQGLRLIYYSQIVNDFQKGDIAEGYSVSREKKESFPLTVTSAQKNPTAFYLCASLDRFNEKLFFGSGTQLSVL.